The 27 T cell receptor beta chains in this list originate from one sample, sequenced in a study of low-dose radiotherapy and immunotherapy resistance in tumors. Gene-specific TRAV and TRBV primers were used for first-strand cDNA, covering alpha and beta chains. TCRs were put through roughly 20 PCR cycles of amplification with Phusion. A constant-region primer and the V-primer adapter served as the primer pair. TCRdb processed the reads anew with MiXCR; each CDR3 protein has one entry. Of about 13,000 distinct CDR3 sequences listed, 75% are singletons. These receptors were collected from a human donor with advanced metastatic prostate, ovarian, gallbladder or colorectal cancer (not recorded which). This table probably holds off-target reads from a library built for another chain.

The V and J genes are TRBV5-1 and TRBJ2-1; 8 bases line up with TRBD1. Trimming at V came to 1 base and at J to 3 bases, leaving 3 bases not matched to a gene. The CDR3 length is 15 residues. Germline CDR1 and CDR2: SGHRS and YFSETQ. CDR3 nucleotides: TGCGCCAGCAGCTTGTTGGGACAGGACTACAATGAGCAGTTCTTC. Residues: CASSLLGQDYNEQFF.

In regard to this clonotype: The germline gene is not matched at one end of the junction; a read error may be the cause. The chain couples TRBV13 to TRBJ1-6; D uncertain. This CDR3 region has 16 residues. Germline CDR1 is PRHDT and CDR2 is FYEKMQ (reference sequence). The CDR3 sequence: CAMREREDTNAGKSTF. In DNA form, the CDR3 reads TGTGCAATGAGAGAACGAGAAGATACCAATGCAGGCAAATCAACCTTT.

The chain uses TRBV12-3 or TRBV12-4 and TRBJ1-1, with 7 bases lining up with TRBD1. The CDR3 spans 13 residues. With V trimmed by 5 bases and J by 4 bases, 4 bases remained unmatched. CDR3 sequence reads: CASSIQGSTEAFF. CDR3 DNA sequence: TGTGCCAGCAGTATACAGGGGAGCACTGAAGCTTTCTTT.

The chain has TRBV7-2 and TRBJ1-3, with D possibly matching TRBD1 (6 bases). CDR1 is SGHTA and CDR2 is FQGNSA in the germline V gene. V lost 5 bases to trimming and J lost 4 bases, with 15 bases between them. The length of the CDR3 is 15 residues. The CDR3, as DNA: TGTGCCAGCAGCCAAGGGGGTGTGATAGGAAACACCATATATTTT. This codes for CASSQGGVIGNTIYF.

V usage is TRBV29-1 and J usage is TRBJ2-3; tentatively, D is TRBD1 or TRBD2 (5 bases each). The CDR3 spans 17 residues. V shed 0 bases and J shed 2 bases, with 18 bases lying between them. The germline CDR1 and CDR2 sequences are SQVTM and ANQGSEA. The CDR3 sequence is CSVEEPRAQDPTDTQYF. The CDR3 DNA is TGCAGCGTTGAAGAGCCGAGGGCACAGGACCCCACAGATACGCAGTATTTT.

A few counts support this clonotype. V and J are TRBV5-1 and TRBJ1-6, with 7 bases that match TRBD1. CDR3 length equals 14 residues. V lost 0 bases and J lost 9; bases outside the gene matches: 3. Germline V lookup: CDR1 SGHRS, CDR2 YFSETQ. The CDR3 nucleotides read TGCGCCAGCAGCTTGGAGGGGGCCCGTTCACCCCTCCACTTT. It is translated as CASSLEGARSPLHF.

The V call is TRBV29-1, the J call TRBJ2-7; 7 nucleotides align to TRBD1. The CDR3 has 13 amino acids. The germline V gene has CDR1 SQVTM and CDR2 ANQGSEA. J was trimmed by 5 bases and V by 1 base; bases with no gene match: 5. The CDR3 spells CSVEVDRVNEQYF. CDR3 nucleotides: TGCAGCGTTGAAGTCGACAGGGTCAACGAGCAGTACTTC.

The chain joins TRBV4-1 to TRBJ1-1, with 11 bases that match TRBD1. Germline CDR1 is MGHRA and CDR2 is YSYEKL. The CDR3 is 16 residues long. The ends lost 1 base at V and 4 bases at J; junction bases unmatched: 5. Written as DNA, the CDR3 is TGCGCCAGCAGCCAAGCAATTGGGACAGGGGGCACTGAAGCTTTCTTT. This encodes CASSQAIGTGGTEAFF.

V usage is TRBV25-1 and J usage is TRBJ2-3; unclear D gene. Trimming shortened V by 4 bases and J by 1 base, and 15 bases separated the two germline ends. This CDR3 comprises 16 residues. Germline values: CDR1 MGHDK, CDR2 SYGVNS. The CDR3 sequence: CASSGPLDLGTDTQYF. DNA of the CDR3: TGTGCCAGCAGTGGGCCCCTAGATCTCGGCACAGATACGCAGTATTTT.

J is TRBJ1-1 and V is TRBV5-1, with 8 bases matching TRBD1. Germline CDR1 reads SGHRS; CDR2 reads YFSETQ. V lost 2 bases, J lost 0 bases, and 3 bases stayed unmatched. The CDR3 extends over 15 amino acids. The CDR3 here is CASSLRQGLNTEAFF. For the CDR3, the DNA is TGCGCCAGCAGCTTAAGACAGGGGTTGAACACTGAAGCTTTCTTT.

The chain carries TRBV18 and TRBJ1-1; D is ambiguous. The CDR3 length is 15 residues. Germline V lookup: CDR1 KGHSH, CDR2 LQKENI. The germline V and J ends were trimmed by 0 bases and 1 base, with 9 bases remaining between them. CDR3 bases: TGTGCCAGCTCACCACCTGTGGGTGGGAACACTGAAGCTTTCTTT. Its translation: CASSPPVGGNTEAFF.

The chain couples TRBV11-3 to TRBJ2-5; 9 bases agree with TRBD2. The CDR3 totals 16 residues. The germline CDR1 and CDR2 sequences are SGHNT and YENEEA. Germline trimming cut 3 bases from V and 4 bases from J; bases unmatched to any gene: 9. The CDR3 nucleotides read TGTGCCAGCAGCTTGTACGGCGGGGGGGCGCGAGAGACCCAGTACTTC. Encoded protein: CASSLYGGGARETQYF.

V and J are TRBV7-3 and TRBJ1-1; 8 bases map to TRBD1. Germline CDR1 and CDR2: SGHTA and FQGTGA. The CDR3 length is 15 residues. J gave up 1 base and V 5 bases, and 6 bases lay outside the gene matches. CDR3 in DNA: TGTGCCAGCAGCACCGGGACAGGATCGAACACTGAAGCTTTCTTT. Its translation is CASSTGTGSNTEAFF. The full variable domain, rest sourced from reference TRBV7-3 and TRBJ1-1, is GAGVSQTPSNKVTEKGKYVELRCDPISGHTALYWYRQSLGQGPEFLIYFQGTGAADDSGLPNDRFFAVRPEGSVSTLKIQRTERGDSAVYLCASSTGTGSNTEAFFGQGTRLTVV.

The chain recombines TRBV19 with TRBJ1-6; D unclear. Trimming took 0 bases from V and 8 from J, leaving 5 bases between them. The CDR3 is 13 residues long. CDR1 is LNHDA and CDR2 is SQIVND in the germline V gene (reference sequence). The CDR3 DNA reads TGTGCCAGTAGTATAGAGGATCATTCACCCCTCCACTTT. Its translation is CASSIEDHSPLHF.

This clonotype came up a few times. The chain combines TRBV6-2 or TRBV6-3 with TRBJ2-2; 12 positions agree with TRBD2. CDR1 and CDR2 (germline): MNHEY, SVGEGT. V trimming: 8 bases; J trimming: 1 base; junction bases outside the gene matches: 5. CDR3 length equals 16 residues. CDR3 DNA: TGTGCCAGCGGACTAGCGGGGACTTGGAACACCGGGGAGCTGTTTTTT. Protein: CASGLAGTWNTGELFF.

V usage is TRBV6-1 and J usage is TRBJ1-5; D might be TRBD1 (5 bases). V lost 8 bases and J lost 1, with 9 bases in between. This CDR3 comprises 13 residues. Germline CDR1 MNHNS, CDR2 SASEGT. The CDR3 DNA reads TGTGCCAGCTGGGGGGACAGCAATCAGCCCCAGCATTTT. Encoded protein: CASWGDSNQPQHF.

This chain uses TRBV7-2 with TRBJ1-6; a possible D gene is TRBD1 (5 bases). V lost 1 base, J lost 8 bases, and 12 bases lay in between. Germline CDR1 is SGHTA and CDR2 is FQGNSA. This CDR3 is 15 amino acids long. This CDR3 reads CASSLGGDRDSPLHF. Written as DNA, the CDR3 is TGTGCCAGCAGCTTAGGGGGGGATCGGGATTCACCCCTCCACTTT.

This clonotype was found a few times. The J gene is TRBJ1-1, the V gene TRBV5-4; D may be TRBD1 (5 bases). The V end was cut by 2 bases, the J end by 4 bases, with 9 bases between. Germline CDR1 reads SGHNT; CDR2 reads YYREEE (reference sequence). The CDR3 contains 13 residues. CDR3 sequence: CASSLIGATEAFF. Written as DNA, the CDR3 is TGTGCCAGCAGCTTAATCGGGGCCACTGAAGCTTTCTTT.

The genes are TRBV11-1 and TRBJ2-5, with 12 bases identical to TRBD2. The CDR3 loop spans 16 amino acids. Germline CDR1 reads SGHAT; CDR2 reads FQDESV (reference sequence). Losses at the gene ends were 5 bases for V and 9 bases for J; bases not matched to a gene: 13. DNA for the CDR3: TGTGCCAGCAGCCCACGGACTAGCGGGGCCTCGGGGGCCCAGTACTTC. It encodes CASSPRTSGASGAQYF.

This chain uses TRBV2 with TRBJ1-2, with D possibly TRBD1 on 6 matching bases. The germline V and J ends were trimmed by 11 bases and 2 bases, with 21 bases remaining between them. This CDR3 comprises 15 residues. CDR1 is SNHLY and CDR2 is FYNNEI in the germline V gene. The CDR3 region is CAGQYRTAPNYGYTF. In DNA form, the CDR3 reads TGTGCCGGCCAGTACCGGACAGCCCCGAACTATGGCTACACCTTC.

V usage is TRBV9 and J usage is TRBJ1-2; the D gene is possibly TRBD1 (6 bases). Trimming pared 2 bases from V and 4 bases from J, leaving 12 bases between. The length of the CDR3 is 14 residues. Germline CDR1 SGDLS, CDR2 YYNGEE. The CDR3 coding sequence is TGTGCCAGCAGCGTGACAGGTGGTGGCTATGGCTACACCTTC. Translating it yields CASSVTGGGYGYTF.

The chain combines TRBV6-2 or TRBV6-3 with TRBJ2-7; 8 bases map to TRBD1. From germline, CDR1 is MNHEY and CDR2 SVGEGT. V lost 5 bases and J lost 9; bases outside the gene matches: 18. The CDR3 runs 16 residues. The CDR3 sequence: CASSEAVGTGLSVQYF. Written as DNA, the CDR3 is TGTGCCAGCAGTGAAGCTGTCGGGACAGGTTTATCTGTGCAGTACTTC.

This clonotype was seen a few times. J is TRBJ1-1 and V is TRBV3-1, with D uncertain. This CDR3 has 14 residues. The germline V gene has CDR1 LGHDT and CDR2 YNNKEL (reference sequence). V lost 0 bases, J lost 0 bases, and 5 bases lay in between. CDR3 sequence reads: CASSQDGLNTEAFF. CDR3 coding DNA: TGTGCCAGCAGCCAAGATGGATTGAACACTGAAGCTTTCTTT.

This clonotype was observed a few times. The chain carries TRBV3-1 and TRBJ2-3; a weak D match, TRBD1 (6 bases). V shed 0 bases and J shed 6 bases, with 13 bases lying between them. CDR1 is LGHDT, CDR2 YNNKEL, per germline (reference sequence). This CDR3 has 15 amino acids. This CDR3 is CASSQDGTRRDTQYF. The CDR3 nucleotides read TGTGCCAGCAGCCAAGATGGGACAAGAAGGGATACGCAGTATTTT.

This clonotype was picked up a small number of times. The chain couples TRBV6-2 or TRBV6-3 to TRBJ2-1; 13 nucleotides agree with TRBD2. The CDR3 has 18 residues. CDR1 is MNHEY and CDR2 is SVGEGT in the germline V gene. The ends lost 0 bases at V and 5 bases at J; junction bases unmatched: 7. The CDR3 loop is CASSYSVFTSGGDNEQFF. In DNA, the CDR3 is TGTGCCAGCAGTTACTCCGTTTTTACTAGCGGGGGGGACAATGAGCAGTTCTTC.

This clonotype has a handful of counts. The CDR3 here is CASSEPGFNNEQFF. The CDR3 region has the DNA TGTGCCAGCAGTGAACCGGGGTTTAACAATGAGCAGTTCTTC. This chain joins TRBV6-1 and TRBJ2-1; D is perhaps TRBD2 (5 bases). CDR1 is MNHNS and CDR2 is SASEGT in the germline V gene. The CDR3 spans 14 residues. Trimming shortened V by 2 bases and J by 5 bases, and 10 bases separated the two germline ends.

This clonotype appeared once. The chain has TRBV30 and TRBJ1-2; possible D gene TRBD1, 6 bases. Trimming took 2 bases from V and 2 from J, leaving 9 bases between them. CDR3 length equals 13 residues. Germline CDR1 GTSNPN, CDR2 SVGIG (reference sequence). This CDR3 reads CAWSKGQNYGYTF. In DNA, the CDR3 is TGTGCCTGGAGTAAGGGACAAAACTATGGCTACACCTTC.